In this sample, the clone carrying this T cell receptor (beta chain) turned up many times. The antigen is unknown. Germline assignment: CDR1 DFQATT and CDR2 SNEGSKA (reference sequence). The V and J ends lost 3 bases and 8 bases respectively, with 13 bases between them. This CDR3 is 12 amino acids long. These data come from a study of early T cells in non-severe SARS-CoV-2 infection. Study at large: Chains were unpaired, as sequencing was done on bulk RNA from unsorted whole blood.

Notes on the study in general: The VDJdb matching leaned toward anti-spike CD8 responses and overlooked private and CD4 specificities.

Researchers tagged individual cDNA molecules with unique molecular identifiers. TCRdb re-derived calls from the 5' RACE reads in MiXCR, one entry per CDR3 protein. The sample lists 70,000 to 90,000 distinct CDR3 sequences; 14% to 15% were seen once. This sequence joins TRBV20-1 and TRBJ1-2, with D hard to call. The sequence was obtained from an adult who was a healthcare worker with PCR-confirmed SARS-CoV-2 infection or an uninfected control (not recorded which). Sequencing was carried out using whole blood. CDR3 sequence reads: CSASGAPWGYTF. The DNA of the CDR3 is TGCAGTGCTAGTGGCGCGCCGTGGGGCTACACCTTC.